This T cell receptor (beta chain) comes out of a study of cytomegalovirus exposure and HLA in healthy donors. Libraries were prepared by immunoSEQ multiplex PCR; TCRdb keeps only in-frame clonotypes and omits some of them. This table holds 150,000 or so clones, more than 75% found once. As to this clone: Its antigen is not known.

CDR3 size: 15 residues. Looked up from germline, CDR1 is SGHTA and CDR2 is FQGNSA. V was pared by 8 bases and J by 3 bases, with 9 bases of the junction left unmatched. Study-level points and caveats: Most sequenced TCRs were rare (though some public TCRs occurred in many donors).

The sample taken for sequencing was PBMCs. The clonotype was recovered from a man aged 18 to 29 in good health and CMV-seropositive. The chain combines TRBV7-2 with TRBJ1-1; 10 bases map to TRBD1. CDR3 region: CASVRQGAPDTEAFF. CDR3 coding DNA: TGTGCCAGCGTTAGACAGGGGGCTCCGGACACTGAAGCTTTCTTT.